This TCR beta chain was captured in a study of blood T cell repertoires in COVID-19. Study details: Collection of acute and convalescent COVID-19 samples took place in the United States, Italy and Spain. T cells, B-cell-depleted T cells, or PBMCs provided the cDNA or gDNA that served as material.

Original methodology: How many nucleated cells were present was estimated from reference gene primer amplification. Method: immunoSEQ multiplex PCR; TCRdb's copy keeps in-frame clones and lacks some. D and trimming come from the DNA, and the V and J calls and clone size come from that table. The profile shows about 77,000 clones, 80% of them singletons. The CDR3 is 16 residues long. V gave up 5 bases and J gave up 2 bases, with 19 bases separating them. Looked up from germline, CDR1 is SGHAT and CDR2 is FQNNGV. The receptor comes from a woman aged 65 to 85 with acute or convalescent COVID-19. The material sequenced was peripheral blood. This sequence joins TRBV11-2 and TRBJ2-7, with D possibly TRBD1 on 6 matching bases. CDR3 amino acids: CASSLTPRGGPYEQYF. Written as DNA, the CDR3 is TGTGCCAGCAGCCTAACACCCCGAGGGGGTCCCTACGAGCAGTACTTC.